The 28 T cell receptor beta chains in this list originate from one sample, sequenced in a study of T cell responses to AZD1222 COVID-19 vaccine. This table comes from immunoSEQ multiplex PCR, and its TCRdb copy is limited to in-frame clones, with some not included. This table has 100,000 to 150,000 clones, around 94% appearing once. The input for sequencing was peripheral blood, taken on day 0 of AZD1222 vaccination. These receptors came from an adult in good health.

V gene TRBV10-3 combines with J gene TRBJ2-7; D may match TRBD1 or TRBD2 (5 bases each). Germline V gene sequence: CDR1 ENHRY, CDR2 SYGVKD. The CDR3 runs 15 residues. Trimming shortened V by 4 bases and J by 7 bases, and 20 bases separated the two germline ends. The CDR3 loop is CAISASQTAGVEQYF. The CDR3 DNA is TGTGCCATCAGTGCATCCCAGACAGCCGGGGTGGAGCAGTACTTC.

This sequence joins TRBV5-1 and TRBJ1-1, with D unclear. Germline V CDR1 and CDR2: SGHRS, YFSETQ. Trimming removed 0 bases from V and 6 bases from J, with 9 bases in between. This CDR3 has 13 amino acids. The CDR3 sequence is CASSLVVDSEAFF. CDR3 DNA sequence: TGCGCCAGCAGCTTGGTTGTGGACTCTGAAGCTTTCTTT.

Only one count was recorded for this clone. The rearrangement uses TRBV5-1 and TRBJ1-3; possibly TRBD1 for D (6 bases). The CDR3 is 15 amino acids. The V end lost 4 bases, the J end lost 0 bases, and 11 bases lay between the germline ends. Germline loops: CDR1 SGHRS, CDR2 YFSETQ. The CDR3: CASSRIQGSGNTIYF. The CDR3 region has the DNA TGCGCCAGCAGCCGAATACAGGGCTCTGGAAACACCATATATTTT.

CDR3 in amino acids: CASSYRQFNPIGQYF. The CDR3 coding sequence is TGTGCCAGCAGCTATCGTCAGTTCAACCCAATAGGGCAGTACTTC. The V gene is TRBV7-2, the J gene TRBJ2-7, with D unresolved. The CDR3 runs to 15 residues. CDR1 and CDR2 (germline): SGHTA, FQGNSA. The V gene lost 4 bases and the J gene lost 9 bases, with 22 bases spanning the gap.

This sequence joins TRBV6-5 and TRBJ1-1; D unresolved. V lost 2 bases, J lost 6 bases, and 10 bases lay in between. Germline lookup yields CDR1 MNHEY and CDR2 SVGAGI. The CDR3 has 13 amino acids. In DNA, the CDR3 is TGTGCCAGCAGTTACCTCAGGACCTCTGAAGCTTTCTTT. Amino acids: CASSYLRTSEAFF.

The chain links TRBV27 to TRBJ2-1; TRBD1 is a possible D gene (6 bases). V gave up 7 bases and J gave up 6 bases, with 13 bases separating them. The CDR3 loop spans 13 amino acids. Looked up from germline, CDR1 is MNHEY and CDR2 is SMNVEV (reference sequence). DNA of the CDR3: TGTGCCAGCACTAGGGGGTCAGGCAATGAGCAGTTCTTC. As protein: CASTRGSGNEQFF.

The chain employs TRBV9 and TRBJ1-1; D is unclear. The CDR3 consists of 13 residues. Germline V gives CDR1 SGDLS, CDR2 YYNGEE. The germline V and J ends were trimmed by 2 bases and 3 bases, with 8 bases remaining between them. This CDR3 reads CASSVGRDTEAFF. The CDR3 bases are TGTGCCAGCAGCGTCGGAAGGGACACTGAAGCTTTCTTT.

This chain links TRBV30 with TRBJ1-1; TRBD1 matches 11 bases. With 2 bases clipped from V and 6 bases from J, the junction kept 2 bases outside the gene matches. CDR1 is GTSNPN and CDR2 is SVGIG in the germline V gene (reference sequence). The CDR3 consists of 13 residues. The DNA for the CDR3 is TGTGCCTGGAGTCGGACAGGGGGCTCTGAAGCTTTCTTT. It is translated as CAWSRTGGSEAFF.

This clone was picked up one time. The chain recombines TRBV5-1 with TRBJ2-1; 11 bases agree with TRBD2. The CDR3 runs to 17 residues. Germline V gene lookup returns CDR1 SGHRS and CDR2 YFSETQ. The trim removed 7 bases at V and 12 bases at J, leaving 21 bases unmatched. CDR3 protein: CASAPLGTSGLTVGQFF. CDR3 nucleotides: TGCGCCAGCGCTCCCCTTGGGACTAGCGGCCTCACCGTTGGGCAGTTCTTC.

This clone was recorded once. The chain has TRBV19 and TRBJ2-3; the D is unclear. Per the germline V gene, CDR1 is LNHDA and CDR2 is SQIVND (reference sequence). V gave up 2 bases and J gave up 2 bases, with 2 bases separating them. The CDR3 totals 12 residues. CDR3 nucleotide sequence: TGTGCCAGTAGTATATCCACAGATACGCAGTATTTT. The encoded protein is CASSISTDTQYF.

V is TRBV2 and J is TRBJ2-1; 9 nucleotides match TRBD2. Unmatched junction bases numbered 4, after V lost 4 bases and J lost 6 bases. Germline V CDR1 and CDR2: SNHLY, FYNNEI. The CDR3 sequence is 14 residues long. The CDR3 is CASSASTSGNEQFF. CDR3 sequence (DNA): TGTGCCAGCAGTGCCTCGACTAGCGGCAATGAGCAGTTCTTC.

The V gene is TRBV27, the J gene TRBJ1-3; 7 bases agree with TRBD1. J lost 0 bases, V lost 2 bases, and 4 bases had no gene match. The CDR3 sequence is 16 residues long. The germline V gene encodes CDR1 MNHEY and CDR2 SMNVEV (reference sequence). The CDR3 sequence: CASSLGRGSSGNTIYF. CDR3 bases: TGTGCCAGCAGTTTAGGCAGGGGGAGCTCTGGAAACACCATATATTTT.

The chain couples TRBV7-2 to TRBJ2-7; D remains ambiguous. This CDR3 has 12 amino acids. The germline gives CDR1 SGHTA, CDR2 FQGNSA. Trimming removed 2 bases from V and 2 bases from J, with 4 bases in between. The CDR3 reads CASSLMPYEQYF. DNA for the CDR3: TGTGCCAGCAGCTTAATGCCCTACGAGCAGTACTTC.

The chain recombines TRBV6-5 with TRBJ2-2, with 9 bases aligning to TRBD2. V gave up 8 bases and J gave up 6 bases; unmatched junction bases: 10. This CDR3 contains 15 residues. The germline CDR1 and CDR2 sequences are MNHEY and SVGAGI. CDR3 in amino acids: CASYVYAGGAGELFF. The CDR3 DNA reads as TGTGCCAGCTACGTTTACGCGGGAGGGGCCGGGGAGCTGTTTTTT.

This chain uses TRBV7-9 with TRBJ1-1; D is uncertain. V gave up 7 bases and J gave up 5 bases, with 8 bases separating them. Germline CDR1 is SEHNR and CDR2 is FQNEAQ (reference sequence). CDR3 length equals 11 residues. CDR3 residues: CASIDYTEAFF. The DNA for the CDR3 is TGTGCCAGCATAGACTATACTGAAGCTTTCTTT.

The rearrangement uses TRBV9 and TRBJ1-2; unclear D gene. The V gene lost 0 bases and the J gene lost 2 bases, with 17 bases spanning the gap. Per germline, CDR1 SGDLS and CDR2 YYNGEE. The CDR3 covers 17 residues. CDR3 sequence reads: CASSVATGWGGNYGYTF. In DNA, the CDR3 is TGTGCCAGCAGCGTAGCTACCGGGTGGGGAGGCAACTATGGCTACACCTTC. The full variable domain, in which reference TRBV9 and TRBJ1-2 provide the parts outside the CDR3, is DSGVTQTPKHLITATGQRVTLRCSPRSGDLSVYWYQQSLDQGLQFLIQYYNGEERAKGNILERFSAQQFPDLHSELNLSSLELGDSALYFCASSVATGWGGNYGYTFGSGTRLTVV.

The CDR3 DNA reads as TGTGCCAGCAGCGTAGTCAGCGGGAGTTTTTCAGATACGCAGTATTTT. It translates to CASSVVSGSFSDTQYF. The rearrangement uses TRBV9 and TRBJ2-3; 8 nucleotides line up with TRBD2. Losses at the gene ends were 0 bases for V and 4 bases for J; bases not matched to a gene: 7. The CDR3 runs 16 residues. Germline-derived CDR1 and CDR2 are SGDLS and YYNGEE. The variable domain in full, completed from reference TRBV9 and TRBJ2-3, reads DSGVTQTPKHLITATGQRVTLRCSPRSGDLSVYWYQQSLDQGLQFLIQYYNGEERAKGNILERFSAQQFPDLHSELNLSSLELGDSALYFCASSVVSGSFSDTQYFGPGTRLTVL.

V usage is TRBV6-5 and J usage is TRBJ1-5, with D uncertain. Germline V gives CDR1 MNHEY, CDR2 SVGAGI. Between the trimmed V and J ends, which lost 7 bases and 6 bases, there was a span of 13 bases. This CDR3 spans 13 amino acids. CDR3 region: CASTPHAGQPQHF. The CDR3 nucleotides read TGTGCCAGCACCCCCCACGCCGGTCAGCCCCAGCATTTT.

The chain couples TRBV7-2 to TRBJ2-1; D not resolved. CDR3 length: 12 amino acids. In germline, CDR1 is SGHTA, CDR2 FQGNSA. The V end lost 5 bases, the J end lost 9 bases, and 11 bases lay between the germline ends. CDR3 DNA sequence: TGTGCCAGCAGCCTCCTAGGCGGTGAGCAGTTCTTC. Encoded protein: CASSLLGGEQFF.

The V and J genes are TRBV6-2 or TRBV6-3 and TRBJ1-5; the D gene is possibly TRBD1 (5 bases). The V end lost 6 bases, the J end lost 9 bases, and 15 bases lay between the germline ends. CDR1 and CDR2 (germline): MNHEY, SVGEGT. The CDR3 contains 13 residues. CDR3: CASSNQGGGPQHF. The CDR3 bases are TGTGCCAGCAGCAATCAGGGAGGAGGGCCCCAGCATTTT.

This sequence joins TRBV10-3 and TRBJ2-5; TRBD1 matches 9 bases. Germline CDR1 ENHRY, CDR2 SYGVKD. V lost 3 bases to trimming and J lost 3 bases; unmatched junction nucleotides: 2. The CDR3 has 14 residues. DNA for the CDR3: TGTGCCATCAGTGACCGGGACAGGGAAGAGACCCAGTACTTC. This translates into CAISDRDREETQYF.

The rearrangement links TRBV27 to TRBJ1-1, with 11 bases fitting TRBD1. The CDR3 has 15 amino acids. From germline, CDR1 is MNHEY and CDR2 SMNVEV (reference sequence). V gave up 3 bases and J gave up 6 bases; unmatched junction bases: 6. This chain's CDR3 is CASSLGTGGLAEAFF. The CDR3 DNA reads TGTGCCAGCAGTTTGGGGACAGGGGGTTTGGCTGAAGCTTTCTTT.

The V gene is TRBV9, the J gene TRBJ1-1; 8 nucleotides match TRBD1. The CDR3 covers 15 residues. J lost 1 base, V lost 3 bases, and 5 bases had no gene match. Per germline, CDR1 SGDLS and CDR2 YYNGEE. The CDR3 nucleotides are TGTGCCAGCAGCGCGCGGGGACAGGAGAACACTGAAGCTTTCTTT. As protein: CASSARGQENTEAFF.

This sequence joins TRBV2 and TRBJ1-1, with TRBD1 matching over 7 bases. Germline V gene data show CDR1 as SNHLY and CDR2 as FYNNEI. The junction had 8 bases not matched to a gene; V was cut back by 6 bases and J by 1 base. CDR3 length equals 15 residues. The CDR3 here is CASSPQGTANTEAFF. The CDR3 region has the DNA TGTGCCAGCAGCCCTCAGGGGACAGCGAACACTGAAGCTTTCTTT.

The chain recombines TRBV19 with TRBJ2-3; 14 bases agree with TRBD2. CDR3 length equals 14 residues. Germline lookup yields CDR1 LNHDA and CDR2 SQIVND (reference sequence). With 6 bases clipped from V and 6 bases from J, the junction kept 2 bases outside the gene matches. The DNA for the CDR3 is TGTGCCAGTAGCCGGACTAGCGGGAGGGATACGCAGTATTTT. It encodes CASSRTSGRDTQYF.

The chain has TRBV5-1 and TRBJ2-2; D tentatively fits TRBD1 or TRBD2 (5 bases each). Trimming pared 6 bases from V and 0 bases from J, leaving 12 bases between. Germline assignment: CDR1 SGHRS and CDR2 YFSETQ. This CDR3 contains 15 residues. The CDR3 region is CASNSGPSNTGELFF. In DNA, the CDR3 is TGCGCCAGCAACTCGGGACCCTCGAACACCGGGGAGCTGTTTTTT.

This clone occurred once. The V and J genes are TRBV5-4 and TRBJ2-1; D is unclear. This CDR3 comprises 13 residues. Germline V gene lookup returns CDR1 SGHNT and CDR2 YYREEE (reference sequence). V was shortened by 4 bases and J by 9 bases, with 14 bases between the two germline ends. This CDR3 reads CASSRLSGFEQFF. CDR3 in DNA: TGTGCCAGCAGCCGTCTATCTGGGTTTGAGCAGTTCTTC. Combining the CDR3 with reference TRBV5-4 and TRBJ2-1 gives the whole variable domain ETGVTQSPTHLIKTRGQQVTLRCSSQSGHNTVSWYQQALGQGPQFIFQYYREEENGRGNFPPRFSGLQFPNYSSELNVNALELDDSALYLCASSRLSGFEQFFGPGTRLTVL.

The chain couples TRBV3-1 (or the pseudogene TRBV3-2) to TRBJ2-7; D possibly uses TRBD1 or TRBD2 (5 bases each). Germline CDR1 reads LGHDT; CDR2 reads YNNKEL (reference sequence). V gave up 0 bases and J gave up 2 bases, with 17 bases separating them. The CDR3 sequence is 17 residues long. The CDR3 here is CASSQEGWGIATYEQYF. CDR3 coding DNA: TGTGCCAGCAGCCAAGAGGGATGGGGGATCGCTACCTACGAGCAGTACTTC.